The rows below give T cell receptor beta chains drawn from one sample of a study of Ad26.COV2.S vaccination and SARS-CoV-2 variants. TCRdb's copy holds only in-frame clones and misses some; the assay was immunoSEQ multiplex PCR. The sample lists 350,000 to 450,000 clones, 83% occurring once. Here the sequenced sample was peripheral blood, taken in a trial of Ad26.COV2.S vaccine versus placebo. The receptor source for this set is a person between 18 and 59 years old who received the Ad26.COV2.S COVID-19 vaccine or a placebo. Both conserved end residues are part of each CDR3. A D gene is named only where the DNA matches it firmly.

v_gene	d_gene	j_gene	CDR3aa
TRBV3-1/TRBV3-2	-	TRBJ2-1	CASSQVHGGSNEQFF
TRBV11-2	-	TRBJ1-3	CASSLGRGSYTIYF
TRBV3-1/TRBV3-2	-	TRBJ1-2	CASSPQEYYGYTF
TRBV5-1	-	TRBJ2-1	CASSLVGGANEQFF
TRBV14	TRBD2	TRBJ2-2	CASSQDNNLAGDGELFF
TRBV10-3	TRBD2	TRBJ2-7	CAIKYAGTGGYEQYF
TRBV27	TRBD2	TRBJ2-3	CATTRTSGRPSTDTQYF
TRBV30	-	TRBJ1-6	CAWSEWGADNSPLHF
TRBV4-2	TRBD1	TRBJ2-7	CASSQVPGQGDYEQYF
TRBV7-6	-	TRBJ1-2	CASKPFRQRWEGYTF
TRBV7-8	TRBD2	TRBJ2-3	CASSLEGGGAVDTQYF
TRBV7-3	-	TRBJ2-1	CASSLYTTDEQFF
TRBV21-1	-	TRBJ1-2	CASSKAGGVHGYTF
TRBV5-5	-	TRBJ2-5	CASSWDRETQYF
TRBV6-5	-	TRBJ2-7	CASSYSPRAYEQYF
TRBV10-3	-	TRBJ2-7	CATARGIYEQYF
TRBV5-1	-	TRBJ1-5	CASSLQGLNQPQHF
TRBV7-2	-	TRBJ2-7	CASLGAGSYEQYF
TRBV19	TRBD1	TRBJ2-7	CASSPGTGGVGYEQYF
TRBV11-3	TRBD1	TRBJ2-7	CASSFGQEYEQYF
TRBV28	TRBD2	TRBJ2-7	CASSSGVHEQYF
TRBV2	TRBD2	TRBJ2-1	CATKKGLAGAYNEQFF
TRBV11-2	-	TRBJ2-1	CASSSPGPTGNEQFF
TRBV5-4	-	TRBJ1-1	CASSRQQGKGTEAFF
TRBV3-1/TRBV3-2	TRBD2	TRBJ2-3	CASSQDGGRGRADTQYF
TRBV3-1/TRBV3-2	-	TRBJ2-1	CASSQLIAAYNEQFF
TRBV6-5	-	TRBJ1-4	CASSYGGALNEKLFF
TRBV6-2/TRBV6-3	-	TRBJ1-1	CASSYDTEAFF
TRBV5-4	-	TRBJ2-1	CASTAFGEQFF
TRBV6-2/TRBV6-3	TRBD1	TRBJ1-2	CASTPWTGNYGYTF
TRBV19	-	TRBJ1-5	CASSISMAGNQPQHF
TRBV2	-	TRBJ1-1	CASTKPTGGPNTEAFF
TRBV19	-	TRBJ2-1	CASRQGQDNYNEQFF
TRBV19	-	TRBJ1-1	CASSTGQLNTEAFF
TRBV4-1	-	TRBJ1-1	CASSPLRSGLRTEAFF
TRBV29-1	-	TRBJ1-2	CSVEGTNLKSWGYTF
TRBV9	-	TRBJ1-3	CARSESSGNTIYF
TRBV19	TRBD2	TRBJ2-3	CASSMRGVTQYF
TRBV5-8	-	TRBJ2-5	CASGRGLRYQETQYF
TRBV11-2	-	TRBJ1-1	CASSLEAMNTEAFF
TRBV19	TRBD1	TRBJ1-3	CASSTGAGNTIYF
TRBV7-9	TRBD1	TRBJ1-5	CASSFGQGGEPQHF
TRBV28	TRBD2	TRBJ2-1	CASGPAGGNNEQFF
TRBV5-6	-	TRBJ2-7	CASSQAAYEQYF